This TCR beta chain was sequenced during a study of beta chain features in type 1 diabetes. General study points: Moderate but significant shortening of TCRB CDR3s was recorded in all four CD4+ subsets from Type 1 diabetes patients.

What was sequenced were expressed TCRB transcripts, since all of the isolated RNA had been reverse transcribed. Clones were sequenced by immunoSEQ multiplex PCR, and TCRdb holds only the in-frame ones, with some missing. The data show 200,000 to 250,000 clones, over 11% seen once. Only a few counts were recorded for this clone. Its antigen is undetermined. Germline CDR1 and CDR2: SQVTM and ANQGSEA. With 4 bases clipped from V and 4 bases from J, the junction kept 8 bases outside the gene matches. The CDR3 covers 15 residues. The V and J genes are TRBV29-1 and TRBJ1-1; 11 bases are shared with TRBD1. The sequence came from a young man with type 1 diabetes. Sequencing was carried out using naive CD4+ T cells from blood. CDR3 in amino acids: CSVGTDRGLGTEAFF. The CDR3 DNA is TGCAGCGTTGGGACGGACAGGGGGCTCGGCACTGAAGCTTTCTTT.